The 10 T cell receptor beta chains below all came from one sample that was sequenced in a study of graft-versus-host responses after intestinal transplantation listed by TCRdb under 2021. Antigens of these TCRs are unknown. Per the publication, the time point label means: cells obtained before transplantation from donor or recipient. Receptor libraries were prepared by the immunoSEQ multiplex PCR assay. TCRdb holds this immuneACCESS table with in-frame rearrangements only. Some clones are missing; in checked studies, unresolved V genes explain under half, and the rest has no known cause. The sample has roughly 90,000 clones on record, 88% of them singletons. Approximately 0.28% of the sample goes to the ten largest clones. Here the sequenced sample was unstimulated CD4+ T cells sorted from spleen or lymph node cells, taken before transplant. The receptors were sampled from a human donor who was the organ donor for an intestinal transplant.

The genes are TRBV5-5 and TRBJ2-5; 12 bases match TRBD2. The CDR3 is 15 amino acids. Germline CDR1 SGHKS, CDR2 YYEKEE (reference sequence). Trimming cost V 0 bases and J 8 bases; bases outside gene matches: 5. The CDR3 region has the DNA TGTGCCAGCAGCTTGGGACTAGCGGGGGTCTCTACCCAGTACTTC. It translates to CASSLGLAGVSTQYF. Looking up the rest from reference TRBV5-5 and TRBJ2-5 gives the full variable domain: DAGVTQSPTHLIKTRGQQVTLRCSPISGHKSVSWYQQVLGQGPQFIFQYYEKEERGRGNFPDRFSARQFPNYSSELNVNALLLGDSALYLCASSLGLAGVSTQYFGPGTRLLVL.

This chain connects TRBV19 to TRBJ2-1; D may be TRBD2 (5 bases). Trimming shortened V by 8 bases and J by 10 bases, and 21 bases separated the two germline ends. Germline CDR1 is LNHDA and CDR2 is SQIVND (reference sequence). The CDR3 length is 14 residues. The CDR3 is CASCRWAGDGEQFF. The CDR3 nucleotides read TGTGCCAGTTGTAGGTGGGCGGGCGACGGGGAGCAGTTCTTC.

The chain couples TRBV5-1 to TRBJ1-1; 12 bases agree with TRBD1. CDR1 SGHRS and CDR2 YFSETQ come from the germline V gene. The length of the CDR3 is 17 residues. The J segment lost 0 bases and the V segment lost 0 bases, leaving 3 bases of the junction unmatched. This chain's CDR3 is CASSLVGQGALNTEAFF. CDR3 DNA sequence: TGCGCCAGCAGCTTGGTGGGACAGGGGGCCTTGAACACTGAAGCTTTCTTT.

This clone is a singleton in its sample. This chain links TRBV7-9 with TRBJ2-1, with a tentative D call TRBD2 (5 bases). The CDR3 has 12 residues. CDR1 SEHNR and CDR2 FQNEAQ come from the germline V gene (reference sequence). With 0 bases removed from V and 15 bases from J, the gap between germline ends came to 12 bases. The CDR3 here is CASSLASGGSFF. DNA of the CDR3: TGTGCCAGCAGCTTAGCATCCGGAGGATCGTTCTTC.

This chain connects TRBV2 to TRBJ2-2; D may be TRBD2 (6 bases). Germline lookup yields CDR1 SNHLY and CDR2 FYNNEI. The germline V and J ends were trimmed by 7 bases and 2 bases, with 17 bases remaining between them. This CDR3 region has 16 residues. This CDR3 reads CASTSSGVANTGELFF. The CDR3 DNA reads as TGTGCCAGCACGTCTTCGGGGGTCGCTAACACCGGGGAGCTGTTTTTT.

The rearrangement uses TRBV11-3 and TRBJ2-7; TRBD1 aligns across 7 bases. CDR1 and CDR2 from the germline V gene are SGHNT and YENEEA. V was clipped by 4 bases and J by 4 bases; unmatched bases: 4. This CDR3 comprises 13 residues. The CDR3 sequence: CASSSGQPYEQYF. CDR3 in DNA: TGTGCCAGCAGCTCGGGACAGCCGTACGAGCAGTACTTC.

This clone has just a few counts. The chain is built from TRBV5-4 and TRBJ1-6, with D possibly being TRBD1 (6 bases). The CDR3 has 14 amino acids. Germline V gene sequence: CDR1 SGHNT, CDR2 YYREEE (reference sequence). With 6 bases removed from V and 8 bases from J, the gap between germline ends came to 15 bases. The CDR3 region has the DNA TGTGCCAGCACCGTGGACAGTAAGGATTCACCCCTCCACTTT. It is translated as CASTVDSKDSPLHF.

The CDR3 reads CASSLVAANNEQFF. CDR3 nucleotide sequence: TGTGCCAGCAGCTTGGTCGCGGCTAACAATGAGCAGTTCTTC. V gene TRBV5-5 combines with J gene TRBJ2-1; D gene uncertain. From germline, CDR1 is SGHKS and CDR2 YYEKEE (reference sequence). The CDR3 contains 14 residues. Trimming removed 0 bases from V and 5 bases from J, with 9 bases in between.

The J gene is TRBJ1-1, the V gene TRBV9; maybe TRBD1 (6 bases). The V and J ends lost 1 base and 1 base respectively, with 11 bases between them. This CDR3 has 15 amino acids. CDR1 is SGDLS and CDR2 is YYNGEE in the germline V gene. For the CDR3, the DNA is TGTGCCAGCAGCGTACTCCAGGGGTCGAACACTGAAGCTTTCTTT. Translated: CASSVLQGSNTEAFF.

In the case of this clone: One end of the junction does not line up with germline, which may come from a read error. The chain has TRBV5-4 and TRBJ1-1; D unclear. The germline CDR1 and CDR2 sequences are SGHNT and YYREEE (reference sequence). This CDR3 comprises 12 residues. For the CDR3, the DNA is TGTGCCAGCAGCTACCAGACGGGTACGGTGTACTTT. It is translated as CASSYQTGTVYF.